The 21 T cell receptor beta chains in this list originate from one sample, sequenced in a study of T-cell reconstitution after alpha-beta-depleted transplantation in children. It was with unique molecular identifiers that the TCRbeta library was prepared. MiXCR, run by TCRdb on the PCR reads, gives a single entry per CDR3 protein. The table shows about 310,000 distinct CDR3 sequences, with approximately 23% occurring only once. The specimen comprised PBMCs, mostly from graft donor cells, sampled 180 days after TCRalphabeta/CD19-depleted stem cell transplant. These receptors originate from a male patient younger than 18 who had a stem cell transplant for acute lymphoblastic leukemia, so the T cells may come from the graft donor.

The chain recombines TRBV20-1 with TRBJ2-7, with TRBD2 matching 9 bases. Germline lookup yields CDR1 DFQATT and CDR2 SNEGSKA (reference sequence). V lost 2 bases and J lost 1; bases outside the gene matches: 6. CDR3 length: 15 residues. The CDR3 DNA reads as TGCAGTGCTAGAAGGCCTCTAGCGGGGTCCTACGAGCAGTACTTC. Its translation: CSARRPLAGSYEQYF.

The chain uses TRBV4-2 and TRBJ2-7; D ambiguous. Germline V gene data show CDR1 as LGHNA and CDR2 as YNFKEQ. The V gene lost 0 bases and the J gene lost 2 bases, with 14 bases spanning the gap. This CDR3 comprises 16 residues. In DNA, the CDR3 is TGTGCCAGCAGCCAAGATTTGGAAGCTCCCCCCTACGAGCAGTACTTC. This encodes CASSQDLEAPPYEQYF.

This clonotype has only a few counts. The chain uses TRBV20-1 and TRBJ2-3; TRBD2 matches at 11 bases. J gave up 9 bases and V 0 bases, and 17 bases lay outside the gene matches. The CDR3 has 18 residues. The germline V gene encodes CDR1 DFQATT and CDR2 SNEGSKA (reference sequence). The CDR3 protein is CSARDLVSVAGGYGTQYF. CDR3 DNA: TGCAGTGCTAGAGATCTTGTGTCGGTAGCGGGAGGGTACGGGACGCAGTATTTT.

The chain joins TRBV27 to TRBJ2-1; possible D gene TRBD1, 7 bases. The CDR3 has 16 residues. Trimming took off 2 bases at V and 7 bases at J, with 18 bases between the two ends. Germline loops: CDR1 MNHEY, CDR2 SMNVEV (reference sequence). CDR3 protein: CASSLRQGGSNNEQFF. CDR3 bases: TGTGCCAGCAGTTTAAGGCAGGGGGGTAGCAATAATGAGCAGTTCTTC.

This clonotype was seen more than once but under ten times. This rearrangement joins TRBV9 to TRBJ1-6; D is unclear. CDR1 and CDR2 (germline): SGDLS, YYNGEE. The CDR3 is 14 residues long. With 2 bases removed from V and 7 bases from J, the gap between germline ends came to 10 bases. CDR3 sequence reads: CASSVSGENSPLHF. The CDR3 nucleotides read TGTGCCAGCAGCGTTTCCGGTGAGAATTCACCCCTCCACTTT.

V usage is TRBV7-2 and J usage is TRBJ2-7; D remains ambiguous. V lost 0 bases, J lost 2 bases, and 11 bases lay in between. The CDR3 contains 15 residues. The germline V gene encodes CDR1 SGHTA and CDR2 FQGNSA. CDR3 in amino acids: CASSLAVILTYEQYF. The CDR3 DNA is TGTGCCAGCAGCTTAGCAGTCATCCTGACCTACGAGCAGTACTTC.

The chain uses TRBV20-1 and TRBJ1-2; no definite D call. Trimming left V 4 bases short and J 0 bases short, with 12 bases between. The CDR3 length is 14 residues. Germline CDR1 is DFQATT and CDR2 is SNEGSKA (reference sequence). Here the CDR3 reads CSANPPEANYGYTF. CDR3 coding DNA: TGCAGTGCTAATCCCCCGGAAGCTAACTATGGCTACACCTTC.

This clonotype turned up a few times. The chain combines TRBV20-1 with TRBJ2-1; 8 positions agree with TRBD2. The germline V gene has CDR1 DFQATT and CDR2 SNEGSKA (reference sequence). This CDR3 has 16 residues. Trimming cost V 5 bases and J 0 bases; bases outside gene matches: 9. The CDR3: CSAAGGPPYSYNEQFF. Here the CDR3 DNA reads TGCAGTGCTGCGGGAGGCCCCCCTTACTCCTACAATGAGCAGTTCTTC.

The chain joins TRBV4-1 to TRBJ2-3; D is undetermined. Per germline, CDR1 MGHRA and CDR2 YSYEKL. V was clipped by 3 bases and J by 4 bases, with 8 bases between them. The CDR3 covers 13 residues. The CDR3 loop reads CASSHLSADTQYF. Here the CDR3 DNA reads TGCGCCAGCAGCCACCTCAGCGCAGATACGCAGTATTTT.

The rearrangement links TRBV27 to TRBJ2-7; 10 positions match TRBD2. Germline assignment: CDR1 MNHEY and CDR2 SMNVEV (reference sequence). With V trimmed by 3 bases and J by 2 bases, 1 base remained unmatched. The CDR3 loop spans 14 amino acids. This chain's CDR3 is CASSFSGRAYEQYF. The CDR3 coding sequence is TGTGCCAGCAGTTTCAGCGGGAGGGCCTACGAGCAGTACTTC.

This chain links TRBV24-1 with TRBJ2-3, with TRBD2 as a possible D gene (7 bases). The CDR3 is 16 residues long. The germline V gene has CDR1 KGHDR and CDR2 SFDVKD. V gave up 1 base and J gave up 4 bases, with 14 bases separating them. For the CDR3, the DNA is TGTGCCACCAGTGATTTTTTCGGGGGGCGCGCAGATACGCAGTATTTT. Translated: CATSDFFGGRADTQYF.

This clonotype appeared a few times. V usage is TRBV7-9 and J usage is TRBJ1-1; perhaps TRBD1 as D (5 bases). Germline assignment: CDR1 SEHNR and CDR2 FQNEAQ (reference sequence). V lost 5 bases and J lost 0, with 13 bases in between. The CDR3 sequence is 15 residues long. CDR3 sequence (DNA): TGTGCCAGCAGCCACAGACGGGGGATGAACACTGAAGCTTTCTTT. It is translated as CASSHRRGMNTEAFF.

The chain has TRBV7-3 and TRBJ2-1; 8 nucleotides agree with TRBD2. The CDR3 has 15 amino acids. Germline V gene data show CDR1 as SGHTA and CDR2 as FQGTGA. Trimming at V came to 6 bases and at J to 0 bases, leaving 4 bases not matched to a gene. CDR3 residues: CASSHSGTSYNEQFF. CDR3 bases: TGTGCCAGCAGTCATAGCGGGACCTCCTACAATGAGCAGTTCTTC. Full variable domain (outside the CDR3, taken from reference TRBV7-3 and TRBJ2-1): GAGVSQTPSNKVTEKGKYVELRCDPISGHTALYWYRQSLGQGPEFLIYFQGTGAADDSGLPNDRFFAVRPEGSVSTLKIQRTERGDSAVYLCASSHSGTSYNEQFFGPGTRLTVL.

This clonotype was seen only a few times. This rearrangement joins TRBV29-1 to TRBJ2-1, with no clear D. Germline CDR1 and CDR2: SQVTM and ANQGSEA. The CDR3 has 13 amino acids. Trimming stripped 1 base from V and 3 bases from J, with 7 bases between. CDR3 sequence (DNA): TGCAGCGTTGAAGTTCTGGTCTACAATGAGCAGTTCTTC. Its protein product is CSVEVLVYNEQFF.

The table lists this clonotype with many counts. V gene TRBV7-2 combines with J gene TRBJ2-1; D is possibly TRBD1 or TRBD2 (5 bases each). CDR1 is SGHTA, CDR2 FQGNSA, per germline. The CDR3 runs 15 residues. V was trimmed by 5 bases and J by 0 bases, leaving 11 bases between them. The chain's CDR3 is CASSVTRGSYNEQFF. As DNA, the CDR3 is TGTGCCAGCAGCGTAACTAGGGGCTCCTACAATGAGCAGTTCTTC.

The chain's CDR3 is CASSLDRVSPGWEETQYF. The CDR3, as DNA: TGTGCCAGCAGCTTAGATCGAGTATCCCCGGGGTGGGAAGAGACCCAGTACTTC. J is TRBJ2-5 and V is TRBV11-2, with D perhaps TRBD2 (5 bases). V was pared by 0 bases and J by 3 bases, with 20 bases between. The length of the CDR3 is 18 residues. Germline-derived CDR1 and CDR2 are SGHAT and FQNNGV.

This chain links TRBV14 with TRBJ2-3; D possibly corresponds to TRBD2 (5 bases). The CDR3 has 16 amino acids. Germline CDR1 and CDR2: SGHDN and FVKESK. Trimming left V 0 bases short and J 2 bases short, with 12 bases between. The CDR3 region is CASSQDRLRTTDTQYF. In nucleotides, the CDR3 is TGTGCCAGCAGCCAAGACAGACTAAGAACCACAGATACGCAGTATTTT.

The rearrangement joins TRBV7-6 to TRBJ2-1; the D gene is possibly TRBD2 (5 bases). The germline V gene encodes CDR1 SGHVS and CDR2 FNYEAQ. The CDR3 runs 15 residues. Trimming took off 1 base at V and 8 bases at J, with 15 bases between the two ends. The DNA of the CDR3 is TGTGCCAGCAGCTTAGTGGGAGTGTGGTCCGATGAGCAGTTCTTC. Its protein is CASSLVGVWSDEQFF.

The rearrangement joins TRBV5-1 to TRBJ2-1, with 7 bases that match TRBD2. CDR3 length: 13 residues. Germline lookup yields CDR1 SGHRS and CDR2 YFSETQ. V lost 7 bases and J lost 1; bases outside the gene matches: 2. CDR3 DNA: TGCGCCAGCGGACTAGGATCCTACAATGAGCAGTTCTTC. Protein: CASGLGSYNEQFF.

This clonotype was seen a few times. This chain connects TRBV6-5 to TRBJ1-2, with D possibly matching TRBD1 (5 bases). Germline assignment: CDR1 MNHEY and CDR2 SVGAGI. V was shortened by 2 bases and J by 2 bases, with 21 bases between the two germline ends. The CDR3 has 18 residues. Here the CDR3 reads CASSYGIGQGKSNYGYTF. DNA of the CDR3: TGTGCCAGCAGTTACGGGATAGGGCAGGGAAAGTCAAACTATGGCTACACCTTC.

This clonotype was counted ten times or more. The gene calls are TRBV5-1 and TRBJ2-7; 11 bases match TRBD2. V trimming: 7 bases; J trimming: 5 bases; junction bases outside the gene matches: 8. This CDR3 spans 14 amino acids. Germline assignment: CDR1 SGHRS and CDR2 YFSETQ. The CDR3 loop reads CASGVQTSGNEQYF. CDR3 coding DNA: TGCGCCAGCGGGGTCCAGACTAGCGGGAACGAGCAGTACTTC.